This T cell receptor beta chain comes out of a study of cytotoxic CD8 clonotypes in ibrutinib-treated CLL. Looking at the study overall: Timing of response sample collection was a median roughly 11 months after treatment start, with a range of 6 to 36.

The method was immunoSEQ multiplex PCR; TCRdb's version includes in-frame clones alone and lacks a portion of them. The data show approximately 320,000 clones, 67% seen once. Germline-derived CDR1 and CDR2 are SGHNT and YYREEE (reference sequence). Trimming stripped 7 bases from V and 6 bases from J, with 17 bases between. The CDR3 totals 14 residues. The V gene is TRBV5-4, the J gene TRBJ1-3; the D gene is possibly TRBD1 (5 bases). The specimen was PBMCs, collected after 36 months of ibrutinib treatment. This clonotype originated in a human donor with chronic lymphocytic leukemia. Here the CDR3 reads CASSPTGDSNTIYF. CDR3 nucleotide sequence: TGTGCCAGCTCACCCACCGGGGACTCAAACACCATATATTTT.